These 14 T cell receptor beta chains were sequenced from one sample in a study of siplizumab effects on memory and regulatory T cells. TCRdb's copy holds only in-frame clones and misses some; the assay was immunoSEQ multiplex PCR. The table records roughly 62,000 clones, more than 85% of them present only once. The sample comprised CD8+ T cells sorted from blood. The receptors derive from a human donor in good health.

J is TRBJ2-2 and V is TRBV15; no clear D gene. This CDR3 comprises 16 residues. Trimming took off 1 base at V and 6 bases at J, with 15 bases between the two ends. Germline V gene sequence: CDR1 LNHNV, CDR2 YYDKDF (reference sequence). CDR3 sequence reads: CATSRAPAAPAGELFF. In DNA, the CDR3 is TGTGCCACCAGCAGAGCCCCGGCAGCCCCCGCCGGGGAGCTGTTTTTT.

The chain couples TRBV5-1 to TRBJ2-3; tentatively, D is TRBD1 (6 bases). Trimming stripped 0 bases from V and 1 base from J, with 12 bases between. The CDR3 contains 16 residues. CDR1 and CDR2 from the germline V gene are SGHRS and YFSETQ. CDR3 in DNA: TGCGCCAGCAGCTTGGTGGGGACAACTGGCACAGATACGCAGTATTTT. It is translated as CASSLVGTTGTDTQYF. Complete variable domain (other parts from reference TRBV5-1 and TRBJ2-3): KAGVTQTPRYLIKTRGQQVTLSCSPISGHRSVSWYQQTPGQGLQFLFEYFSETQRNKGNFPGRFSGRQFSNSRSEMNVSTLELGDSALYLCASSLVGTTGTDTQYFGPGTRLTVL.

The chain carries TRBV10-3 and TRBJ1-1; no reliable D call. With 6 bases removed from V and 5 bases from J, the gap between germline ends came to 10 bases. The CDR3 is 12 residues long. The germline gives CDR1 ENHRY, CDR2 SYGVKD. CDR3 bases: TGTGCCATCAGGGCCGGAACGACTGAAGCTTTCTTT. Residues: CAIRAGTTEAFF.

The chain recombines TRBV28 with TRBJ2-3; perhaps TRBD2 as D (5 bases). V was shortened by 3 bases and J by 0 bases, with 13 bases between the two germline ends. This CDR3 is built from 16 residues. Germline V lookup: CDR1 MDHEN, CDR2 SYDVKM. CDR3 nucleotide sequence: TGTGCCAGCAGTTTGCCGGGGTCCGCTAGCACAGATACGCAGTATTTT. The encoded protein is CASSLPGSASTDTQYF.

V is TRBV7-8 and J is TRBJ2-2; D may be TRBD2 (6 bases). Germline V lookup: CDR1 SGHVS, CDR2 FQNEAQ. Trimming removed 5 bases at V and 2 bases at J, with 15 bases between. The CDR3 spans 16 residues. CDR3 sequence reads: CASSQGTSPNTGELFF. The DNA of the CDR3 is TGTGCCAGCAGCCAAGGAACTAGCCCTAACACCGGGGAGCTGTTTTTT. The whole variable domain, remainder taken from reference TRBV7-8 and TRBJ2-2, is GAGVSQSPRYKVAKRGQDVALRCDPISGHVSLFWYQQALGQGPEFLTYFQNEAQLDKSGLPSDRFFAERPEGSVSTLKIQRTQQEDSAVYLCASSQGTSPNTGELFFGEGSRLTVL.

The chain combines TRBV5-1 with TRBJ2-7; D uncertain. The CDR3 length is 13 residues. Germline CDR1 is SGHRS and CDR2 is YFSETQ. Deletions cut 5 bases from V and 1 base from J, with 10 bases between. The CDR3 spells CASRPDGSYEQYF. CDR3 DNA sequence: TGCGCCAGCAGGCCGGACGGTTCCTACGAGCAGTACTTC. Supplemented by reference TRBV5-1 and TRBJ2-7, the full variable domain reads KAGVTQTPRYLIKTRGQQVTLSCSPISGHRSVSWYQQTPGQGLQFLFEYFSETQRNKGNFPGRFSGRQFSNSRSEMNVSTLELGDSALYLCASRPDGSYEQYFGPGTRLTVT.

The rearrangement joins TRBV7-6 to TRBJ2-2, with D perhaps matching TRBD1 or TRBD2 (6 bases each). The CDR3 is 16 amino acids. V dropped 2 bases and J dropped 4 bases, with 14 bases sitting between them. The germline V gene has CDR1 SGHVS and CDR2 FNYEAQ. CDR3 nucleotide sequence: TGTGCCAGCAGCTTACAGCCGGGGGCAGGCACCGGGGAGCTGTTTTTT. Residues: CASSLQPGAGTGELFF.

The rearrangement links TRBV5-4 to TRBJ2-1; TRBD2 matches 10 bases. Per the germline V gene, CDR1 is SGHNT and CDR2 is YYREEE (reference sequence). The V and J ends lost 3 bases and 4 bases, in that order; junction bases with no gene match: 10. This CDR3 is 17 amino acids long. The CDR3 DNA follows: TGTGCCAGCAGCTCCCGGGGGACTAGCGCTGGGTACAATGAGCAGTTCTTC. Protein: CASSSRGTSAGYNEQFF.

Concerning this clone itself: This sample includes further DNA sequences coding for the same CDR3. The CDR3 reads CASSLGDMNTEAFF. CDR3 DNA: TGCGCCAGCAGCTTGGGGGACATGAACACTGAAGCTTTCTTT. This sequence joins TRBV5-1 and TRBJ1-1, with D possibly matching TRBD1 (6 bases). Deletions cut 0 bases from V and 0 bases from J, with 6 bases between. This CDR3 region has 14 residues. The germline V gene encodes CDR1 SGHRS and CDR2 YFSETQ. The variable domain in full, with the rest retrieved from reference TRBV5-1 and TRBJ1-1, is KAGVTQTPRYLIKTRGQQVTLSCSPISGHRSVSWYQQTPGQGLQFLFEYFSETQRNKGNFPGRFSGRQFSNSRSEMNVSTLELGDSALYLCASSLGDMNTEAFFGQGTRLTVV.

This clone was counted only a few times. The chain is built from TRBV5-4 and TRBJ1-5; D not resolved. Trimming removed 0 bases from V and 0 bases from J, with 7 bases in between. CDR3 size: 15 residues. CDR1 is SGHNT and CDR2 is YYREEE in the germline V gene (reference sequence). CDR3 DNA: TGTGCCAGCAGCTTGGACCTAAATAGCAATCAGCCCCAGCATTTT. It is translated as CASSLDLNSNQPQHF.

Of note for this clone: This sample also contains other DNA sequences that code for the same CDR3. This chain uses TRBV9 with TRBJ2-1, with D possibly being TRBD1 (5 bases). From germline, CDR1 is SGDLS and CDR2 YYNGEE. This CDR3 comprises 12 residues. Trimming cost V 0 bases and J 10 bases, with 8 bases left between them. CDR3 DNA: TGTGCCAGCAGCGTAGAAAAGGGGGAGCAGTTCTTC. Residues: CASSVEKGEQFF.

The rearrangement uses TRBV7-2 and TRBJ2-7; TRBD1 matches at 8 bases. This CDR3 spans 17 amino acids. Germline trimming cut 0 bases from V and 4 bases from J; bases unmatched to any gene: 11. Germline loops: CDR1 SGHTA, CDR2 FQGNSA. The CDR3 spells CASSLAETGTGRYEQYF. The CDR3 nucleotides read TGTGCCAGCAGCTTAGCAGAAACCGGGACAGGCCGATACGAGCAGTACTTC.

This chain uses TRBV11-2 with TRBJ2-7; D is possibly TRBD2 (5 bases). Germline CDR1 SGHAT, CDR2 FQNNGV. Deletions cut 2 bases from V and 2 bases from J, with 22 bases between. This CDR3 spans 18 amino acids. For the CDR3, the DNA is TGTGCCAGCAGCTTATCCCAAGCGGTTTACCTGGGGACCTACGAGCAGTACTTC. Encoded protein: CASSLSQAVYLGTYEQYF.

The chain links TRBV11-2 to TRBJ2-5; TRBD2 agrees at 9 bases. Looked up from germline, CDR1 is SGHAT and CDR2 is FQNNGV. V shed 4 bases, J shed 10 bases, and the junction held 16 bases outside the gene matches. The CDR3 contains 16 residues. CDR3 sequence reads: CASSSLPSGESWDQYF. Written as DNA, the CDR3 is TGTGCCAGCAGCTCGCTTCCTAGCGGGGAGTCCTGGGACCAGTACTTC.